This T cell receptor (beta chain) was observed in a study of CD8 T cells in ankylosing spondylitis. The CDR3 is 12 residues long. The V gene end was trimmed by 4 bases and the J gene end by 9 bases; junction bases not matched to a gene: 3. Germline CDR1 MNHEY, CDR2 SVGEGT. General observations from the study: Some of these motif variants have turned up before, in reports on reactive arthritis synovial fluid and blood. Reportedly, significant enrichment of disease-linked clones occurred in matched ankylosing spondylitis synovial fluid.

This clonotype was counted between two and nine times. As yet, its antigen is unknown. TCRdb reprocessed the 5' RACE reads via MiXCR and lists one record per CDR3 protein. This table holds about 340,000 distinct CDR3 sequences, roughly 15% found once. The source is a male donor with ankylosing spondylitis or in good health (not recorded which). The sample consisted of blood, either unsorted or a sorted T cell fraction (not recorded which). The genes are TRBV6-2 or TRBV6-3 and TRBJ2-5; 9 bases match TRBD1. The CDR3 sequence is CASSSGDRAQYF. CDR3 in DNA: TGTGCCAGCAGTTCTGGGGACAGGGCCCAGTACTTC.